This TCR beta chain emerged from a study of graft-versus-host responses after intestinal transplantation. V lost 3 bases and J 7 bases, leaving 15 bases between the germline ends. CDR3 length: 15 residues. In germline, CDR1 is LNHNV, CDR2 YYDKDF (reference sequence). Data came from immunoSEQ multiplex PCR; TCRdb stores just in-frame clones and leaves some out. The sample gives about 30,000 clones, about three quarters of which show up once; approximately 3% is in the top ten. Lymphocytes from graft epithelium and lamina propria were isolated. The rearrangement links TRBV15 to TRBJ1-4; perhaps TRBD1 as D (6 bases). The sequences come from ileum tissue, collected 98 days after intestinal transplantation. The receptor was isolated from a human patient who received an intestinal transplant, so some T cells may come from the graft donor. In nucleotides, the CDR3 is TGTGCCACCAGCAGCCCACAGGGTAGGGTTGAAAAACTGTTTTTT. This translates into CATSSPQGRVEKLFF.